A single sample gave rise to the 26 T cell receptor beta chains below, sequenced in a study of cytomegalovirus exposure and HLA in healthy donors. The PCR used 60 Vbeta and 13 Jbeta primers. Sequencing was performed with immunoSEQ multiplex PCR; in TCRdb, only in-frame clones are kept and a portion is missing. Among roughly 43,000 clones listed, roughly 60% were seen once. Sequenced material: PBMCs. The receptors come from a human donor in good health.

This clone has just a few counts. V gene TRBV5-6 combines with J gene TRBJ1-1; a possible D gene is TRBD1 (6 bases). Germline V gives CDR1 SGHDT, CDR2 YYEEEE. The CDR3 has 12 residues. Trimming took 2 bases from V and 8 from J, leaving 10 bases between them. The CDR3 DNA reads TGTGCCAGCAGCTTAGCGGGACAAGAAGCTTTCTTT. Protein sequence: CASSLAGQEAFF.

This chain connects TRBV30 to TRBJ2-5, with 7 bases that match TRBD1. Germline V lookup: CDR1 GTSNPN, CDR2 SVGIG (reference sequence). The CDR3 extends over 12 amino acids. The V and J ends lost 3 bases and 7 bases, in that order; junction bases with no gene match: 5. CDR3 protein: CAWSRPGGTQYF. The DNA for the CDR3 is TGTGCCTGGAGCAGACCAGGGGGGACCCAGTACTTC.

The chain uses TRBV6-1 and TRBJ1-3; possible D gene TRBD1, 6 bases. This CDR3 has 15 residues. Trimming took 10 bases from V and 11 from J, leaving 27 bases between them. CDR1 and CDR2 (germline): MNHNS, SASEGT. The CDR3 spells CAISDGGLSRNPIYF. DNA for the CDR3: TGTGCCATTTCAGACGGGGGGCTAAGTCGGAACCCCATATATTTT.

The genes are TRBV27 and TRBJ1-2, with TRBD1 matching 9 bases. The CDR3 is made up of 14 amino acids. V was clipped by 5 bases and J by 8 bases; unmatched bases: 9. Germline loops: CDR1 MNHEY, CDR2 SMNVEV (reference sequence). CDR3 in amino acids: CASSPYRGRGGYTF. Written as DNA, the CDR3 is TGTGCCAGCAGTCCCTACAGGGGGCGCGGGGGCTACACCTTC.

The chain uses TRBV19 and TRBJ1-2, with D tentatively TRBD1 (5 bases). The CDR3 contains 14 residues. V shed 0 bases and J shed 5 bases, with 10 bases lying between them. Per germline, CDR1 LNHDA and CDR2 SQIVND (reference sequence). The CDR3: CASSIDLTVYGYTF. In DNA form, the CDR3 reads TGTGCCAGTAGTATAGATTTGACAGTATATGGCTACACCTTC.

The count of this clone is one. V and J are TRBV9 and TRBJ1-2; D is unclear. The CDR3 runs to 16 residues. The V gene lost 0 bases and the J gene lost 0 bases, with 12 bases spanning the gap. Germline-derived CDR1 and CDR2 are SGDLS and YYNGEE. CDR3 coding DNA: TGTGCCAGCAGCGTAGGGGGAGCCCTTTCTAACTATGGCTACACCTTC. This translates into CASSVGGALSNYGYTF.

CDR3 sequence reads: CASSPRQGAYEQYF. The CDR3 region has the DNA TGTGCCAGCAGCCCTAGACAGGGGGCGTACGAGCAGTACTTC. The chain uses TRBV9 and TRBJ2-7, with 10 nucleotides matching TRBD1. This CDR3 is built from 14 residues. The trim removed 4 bases at V and 4 bases at J, leaving 5 bases unmatched. Germline V gene data show CDR1 as SGDLS and CDR2 as YYNGEE.

This rearrangement joins TRBV7-8 to TRBJ2-7, with D perhaps matching TRBD1 (6 bases). This CDR3 has 15 amino acids. V lost 1 base and J lost 2, with 12 bases in between. The germline gives CDR1 SGHVS, CDR2 FQNEAQ. This chain's CDR3 is CASSLVGRGTYEQYF. The CDR3 nucleotides are TGTGCCAGCAGCTTAGTTGGCAGGGGAACCTACGAGCAGTACTTC.

The chain couples TRBV7-9 to TRBJ2-1, with 7 nucleotides matching TRBD1. Unmatched junction bases numbered 3, after V lost 1 base and J lost 6 bases. This CDR3 has 14 amino acids. Germline-derived CDR1 and CDR2 are SEHNR and FQNEAQ (reference sequence). The CDR3 DNA sequence: TGTGCCAGCAGCTTAGACAGGGGAGTCAATGAGCAGTTCTTC. This encodes CASSLDRGVNEQFF.

The chain joins TRBV5-4 to TRBJ2-1, with 11 nucleotides matching TRBD2. After removal of 4 bases from V and 2 bases from J, the junction contained 5 bases not matched to a gene. Germline loops: CDR1 SGHNT, CDR2 YYREEE (reference sequence). The CDR3 is 16 residues long. The CDR3 DNA follows: TGTGCCAGCAGCGCAGATAGCGGGGGGGCCTACAATGAGCAGTTCTTC. It yields the protein CASSADSGGAYNEQFF. Using reference TRBV5-4 and TRBJ2-1 for the parts outside the CDR3, the full variable domain is ETGVTQSPTHLIKTRGQQVTLRCSSQSGHNTVSWYQQALGQGPQFIFQYYREEENGRGNFPPRFSGLQFPNYSSELNVNALELDDSALYLCASSADSGGAYNEQFFGPGTRLTVL.

The chain has TRBV5-8 and TRBJ2-1; D ambiguous. CDR1 is SGHTS and CDR2 is YDEGEE in the germline V gene. The CDR3 sequence is 11 residues long. V dropped 7 bases and J dropped 4 bases, with 6 bases sitting between them. CDR3 nucleotides: TGTGCCAGCGGCAGGTACAATGAGCAGTTCTTC. Its translation: CASGRYNEQFF.

The chain links TRBV9 to TRBJ2-7, with 9 bases identical to TRBD1. The germline V gene has CDR1 SGDLS and CDR2 YYNGEE. V was clipped by 0 bases and J by 4 bases; unmatched bases: 8. CDR3 length equals 16 residues. The CDR3 loop reads CASSVGGDRARYEQYF. CDR3 nucleotide sequence: TGTGCCAGCAGCGTAGGAGGGGACAGGGCCCGGTACGAGCAGTACTTC.

This clone was seen only a few times. This chain uses TRBV6-6 with TRBJ2-2; possible D gene TRBD2, 5 bases. Germline loops: CDR1 MNHNY, CDR2 SVGAGI (reference sequence). This CDR3 contains 14 residues. V gave up 2 bases and J gave up 6 bases, with 10 bases separating them. Here the CDR3 DNA reads TGTGCCAGCAGTTACGCAGGAGGCGCCGGGGAGCTGTTTTTT. Its protein product is CASSYAGGAGELFF.

The rearrangement links TRBV19 to TRBJ1-5; maybe TRBD1 (6 bases). This CDR3 spans 20 amino acids. The V end lost 4 bases, the J end lost 2 bases, and 27 bases lay between the germline ends. CDR1 and CDR2 (germline): LNHDA, SQIVND (reference sequence). The CDR3 DNA reads TGTGCCAGTAGTACCTGGCTCGAGGGGACACCCAACTGGGGCAATCAGCCCCAGCATTTT. This sequence encodes CASSTWLEGTPNWGNQPQHF.

The CDR3 DNA is TGTGCCAGCAGTGCCGGACAGGGGGCGCGGGCTGAAGCTTTCTTT. This codes for CASSAGQGARAEAFF. The chain uses TRBV2 and TRBJ1-1, with 11 bases lining up with TRBD1. Trimming removed 4 bases from V and 6 bases from J; junction bases left unmatched: 7. Germline V gene lookup returns CDR1 SNHLY and CDR2 FYNNEI. CDR3 length equals 15 residues. Full variable domain (missing parts from reference TRBV2 and TRBJ1-1): EPEVTQTPSHQVTQMGQEVILRCVPISNHLYFYWYRQILGQKVEFLVSFYNNEISEKSEIFDDQFSVERPDGSNFTLKIRSTKLEDSAMYFCASSAGQGARAEAFFGQGTRLTVV.

The chain couples TRBV19 to TRBJ1-1; 7 bases agree with TRBD1. CDR3 length equals 15 residues. Trimming removed 5 bases from V and 5 bases from J; junction bases left unmatched: 11. CDR1 LNHDA and CDR2 SQIVND come from the germline V gene (reference sequence). CDR3 nucleotides: TGTGCCAGTAGTCCCTTCTCACAGGGGCGGACTGAAGCTTTCTTT. It translates to CASSPFSQGRTEAFF.

The chain uses TRBV19 and TRBJ1-5, with TRBD1 identical over 9 bases. V trimming: 5 bases; J trimming: 4 bases; junction bases outside the gene matches: 6. The CDR3 sequence is 15 residues long. CDR1 LNHDA and CDR2 SQIVND come from the germline V gene (reference sequence). CDR3 region: CASSFTGGANQPQHF. The CDR3, as DNA: TGTGCCAGTAGTTTCACAGGGGGCGCGAATCAGCCCCAGCATTTT.

The CDR3 sequence is CASSYSLARGLTGYTF. CDR3 bases: TGTGCCAGCAGTTACTCCCTGGCAAGGGGGCTTACTGGCTACACCTTC. This chain joins TRBV6-5 and TRBJ1-2; 7 bases are a match to TRBD1. The V gene end was trimmed by 0 bases and the J gene end by 7 bases; junction bases not matched to a gene: 11. The CDR3 is made up of 16 amino acids. Per the germline V gene, CDR1 is MNHEY and CDR2 is SVGAGI.

This chain connects TRBV10-3 to TRBJ1-1, with 7 bases that match TRBD1. In germline, CDR1 is ENHRY, CDR2 SYGVKD. V dropped 0 bases and J dropped 5; count of bases not matched to a gene: 15. CDR3 length: 18 residues. The DNA for the CDR3 is TGTGCCATCAGTGAGTCGAATCCAATACAGGGGCCGGGGACTGAAGCTTTCTTT. Translated, it gives CAISESNPIQGPGTEAFF.

This chain connects TRBV28 to TRBJ2-5, with TRBD2 matching 7 bases. The CDR3 spans 14 residues. Trimming removed 7 bases from V and 4 bases from J; junction bases left unmatched: 9. CDR1 and CDR2 (germline): MDHEN, SYDVKM. Here the CDR3 DNA reads TGTGCCAGCAACCCAGCGGGGCGTATAGAGACCCAGTACTTC. Its translation is CASNPAGRIETQYF.

The V and J genes are TRBV2 and TRBJ2-1; 7 nucleotides align to TRBD2. CDR1 is SNHLY and CDR2 is FYNNEI in the germline V gene. This CDR3 region has 15 residues. Germline trimming cut 4 bases from V and 2 bases from J; bases unmatched to any gene: 5. Here the CDR3 reads CASSGSGGPYNEQFF. The CDR3 DNA reads TGTGCCAGCAGTGGCTCGGGAGGCCCCTACAATGAGCAGTTCTTC.

This chain joins TRBV18 and TRBJ2-7; D is possibly TRBD1 (6 bases). This CDR3 is 14 amino acids long. V was pared by 2 bases and J by 5 bases, with 13 bases between. Germline CDR1 reads KGHSH; CDR2 reads LQKENI. The CDR3 loop is CASSPGAGADEQYF. The CDR3 nucleotides are TGTGCCAGCTCACCAGGTGCAGGGGCAGACGAGCAGTACTTC.

This sequence joins TRBV5-6 and TRBJ1-4, with no clear D. Trimming pared 0 bases from V and 7 bases from J, leaving 10 bases between. The CDR3 is 14 residues long. From germline, CDR1 is SGHDT and CDR2 YYEEEE. Written as DNA, the CDR3 is TGTGCCAGCAGCTTGGTCGGATCAGGTGAAAAACTGTTTTTT. Amino acids: CASSLVGSGEKLFF. The whole variable domain, filled in from reference TRBV5-6 and TRBJ1-4, reads DAGVTQSPTHLIKTRGQQVTLRCSPKSGHDTVSWYQQALGQGPQFIFQYYEEEERQRGNFPDRFSGHQFPNYSSELNVNALLLGDSALYLCASSLVGSGEKLFFGSGTQLSVL.

The chain combines TRBV6-1 with TRBJ1-5; tentative D call: TRBD1 (6 bases). CDR3 size: 16 residues. Trimming took off 2 bases at V and 6 bases at J, with 17 bases between the two ends. Germline CDR1 is MNHNS and CDR2 is SASEGT. The CDR3 sequence is CASSEWGQGMGQPQHF. The DNA for the CDR3 is TGTGCCAGCAGTGAATGGGGGCAGGGGATGGGTCAGCCCCAGCATTTT.

The chain uses TRBV18 and TRBJ2-2; weak D call: TRBD1 (6 bases). Deletions cut 3 bases from V and 6 bases from J, with 11 bases between. The CDR3 runs to 14 residues. Germline CDR1 is KGHSH and CDR2 is LQKENI. The CDR3 region has the DNA TGTGCCAGCTCACCCCTAACAGGGTCCGGGGAGCTGTTTTTT. It specifies CASSPLTGSGELFF.

This chain connects TRBV4-1 to TRBJ1-6; TRBD1 matches 7 bases. This CDR3 has 18 residues. The germline gives CDR1 MGHRA, CDR2 YSYEKL. The junction had 14 bases not matched to a gene; V was cut back by 2 bases and J by 7 bases. CDR3 DNA sequence: TGCGCCAGCAGCCAACGCAGGAGGGACAGCGCGATCAATTCACCCCTCCACTTT. Its translation: CASSQRRRDSAINSPLHF.